A single TCR beta chain is shown here with its context. These data belong to a study of T cell responses to AZD1222 COVID-19 vaccine. The CDR3 loop spans 13 amino acids. The germline V and J ends were trimmed by 0 bases and 6 bases, with 10 bases remaining between them. The germline gives CDR1 SGHRS, CDR2 YFSETQ. Here immunoSEQ multiplex PCR was the method, and the copy in TCRdb shows in-frame clones only, minus some. The sample lists approximately 100,000 clones, 91% occurring once. The sequences come from peripheral blood, collected on day 0 of AZD1222 vaccination. The receptor's source is an adult in good health. The chain couples TRBV5-1 to TRBJ2-7, with D tentatively TRBD1 or TRBD2 (5 bases each). The CDR3 nucleotides read TGCGCCAGCAGCTTGGATATGAGGGGCGAGCAGTACTTC. Its translation: CASSLDMRGEQYF. The whole variable domain, remainder taken from reference TRBV5-1 and TRBJ2-7, is KAGVTQTPRYLIKTRGQQVTLSCSPISGHRSVSWYQQTPGQGLQFLFEYFSETQRNKGNFPGRFSGRQFSNSRSEMNVSTLELGDSALYLCASSLDMRGEQYFGPGTRLTVT.